This T cell receptor (beta chain) was sequenced for a study of blood T cell repertoires in COVID-19. Across the study: The analysed material was cDNA or gDNA that came from T cells, B-cell-depleted T cells, or PBMCs.

Trimming at V came to 1 base and at J to 8 bases, leaving 8 bases not matched to a gene. Germline CDR1 reads SGHTA; CDR2 reads FQGNSA. The CDR3 sequence is 16 residues long. Clones were read by immunoSEQ multiplex PCR, and TCRdb kept only the in-frame ones, dropping some. The sample includes 120,000 or so clones, around 76% seen only once; the top ten take over 3.5%. Sequenced sample: peripheral blood. The receptor's source is a woman of 80 years or more with acute or convalescent COVID-19. V is TRBV7-2 and J is TRBJ2-1; 10 bases match TRBD2. CDR3 sequence: CASSLVFSGRVYEQFF. CDR3 nucleotides: TGTGCCAGCAGCTTAGTATTCAGCGGGAGGGTCTATGAGCAGTTCTTC.